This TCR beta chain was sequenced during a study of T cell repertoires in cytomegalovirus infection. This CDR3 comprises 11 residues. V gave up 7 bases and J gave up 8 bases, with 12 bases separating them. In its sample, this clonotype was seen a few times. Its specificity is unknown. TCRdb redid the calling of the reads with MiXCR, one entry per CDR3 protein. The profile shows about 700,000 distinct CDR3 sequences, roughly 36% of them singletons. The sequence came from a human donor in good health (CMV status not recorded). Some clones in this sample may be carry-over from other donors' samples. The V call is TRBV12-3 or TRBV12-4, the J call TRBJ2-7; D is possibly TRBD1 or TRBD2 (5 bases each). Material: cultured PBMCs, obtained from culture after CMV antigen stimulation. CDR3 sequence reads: CASTRGVQQYF. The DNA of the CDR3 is TGTGCCAGCACCCGAGGGGTACAGCAGTACTTC.